This T cell receptor beta chain originates from a study of early T cells in non-severe SARS-CoV-2 infection (dated by TCRdb to about 2021). Regarding the complete study: Because TCR sequencing relied on bulk RNA taken from unsorted whole blood, pairing of alpha and beta chains was not possible. Study-level results and caveats: VDJdb matching was skewed toward anti-spike CD8 responses, so virus-specific expansions were likely underestimated and private and CD4 specificities were missed.

Library preparation used 5' RACE. Instrument on record: NextSeq 500. The TCR library protocol attached unique molecular identifiers to individual cDNA molecules to correct for sequencing error and PCR bias. Both TCR alpha and beta chains were sequenced, and tight co-correlation was observed between alpha and beta sequence abundances in each sample. From the authors' description of their analysis: Decombinator V4 was used to annotate TCR sequences for V gene, J gene and CDR3. Expanded TCRs were defined as changing significantly between any two time points under a Poisson model with p below 0.0001. TCR abundances were normalised to the total number of TCRs sequenced per sample and were expressed as counts per million. TRAV1-2 paired with TRAJ12, TRAJ20 or TRAJ33 defined MAIT TCRs, while TRAV10 paired with TRAJ18 defined iNKT TCRs. VDJdb, accessed on 1 November 2021, was searched for TCRs annotated for CMV, EBV and SARS-CoV-2, and TCRs annotated for more than one antigen were excluded. The public reads were run again by TCRdb, first through fastp at Q25 and then through MiXCR, and only productive beta chains were kept. One record per CDR3 amino acid sequence lists the most common genes and DNA. None of the V and J calls come from the authors' own analysis; TCRdb made them. The sample profile shows about 66,000 distinct CDR3 sequences; around 8.7% of them were found once. The top ten clones comprise about 3.5% of the sample.

CDR1 GTSNPN and CDR2 SVGIG are derived from the germline V gene (reference sequence). V is pared back by 4 bases and J by 3 bases, with 16 bases lying between the germline termini. The CDR3 contains 14 residues, cysteine and phenylalanine counted. Of all the DNA, just the CDR3 is kept, 42 bases in frame from base 1. This was a case-control study nested in a cohort of healthcare workers in London, UK, who had nasopharyngeal swab PCR tests and blood samples taken every week. Between 23 and 31 March 2020, the week of the UK lockdown, healthcare workers were enrolled and then followed up weekly for as long as 16 weeks. In this sample, this clonotype turned up many times. Its antigen is currently not known. Base qualities were left out, and no much larger clone turns up one base away.

This chain joins TRBV30 to TRBJ2-7; the D gene is perhaps TRBD2, from 6 matching bases. The TCR sequence derives from an adult who was a healthcare worker with PCR-confirmed SARS-CoV-2 infection or an uninfected control (not recorded which). The specimen sequenced was whole blood. The nucleotides read TGTGCCTGGATGTTTGGAGGGGCCGACTACGAGCAGTACTTC. Its coded protein is CAWMFGGADYEQYF. This CDR3, with the reference TRBV30 and TRBJ2-7 proteins standing in past its ends, gives the full variable domain SQTIHQWPATLVQPVGSPLSLECTVEGTSNPNLYWYRQAAGRGLQLLFYSVGIGQISSEVPQNLSASRPQDRQFILSSKKLLLSDSGFYLCAWMFGGADYEQYFGPGTRLTVT.